A selection of T cell receptor beta chains follows, all from one sample in a study of T cells expressing NK-cell markers. Each CDR3 protein gets one entry in TCRdb, which reprocessed the 5' RACE reads and gives no DNA. Recorded for this sample: 250,000 to 300,000 distinct CDR3 sequences. Material for sequencing was blood T cells: a sorted CD56 or NKG2C T cell subset, CD4+ or CD8+ T cells, or bulk PBMC T cells (not recorded which). The receptors originated from a man aged 18-30 years in good health. The CDR3 runs from the conserved cysteine through the conserved F or W.

CDR3 protein	V gene	J gene
CASRPSGTGNNYGYTF	TRBV6-2/TRBV6-3	TRBJ1-2
CASSLTGAGELFF	TRBV28	TRBJ2-2
CASSRVQAASTDTQYF	TRBV5-4	TRBJ2-3
CASSYGQGTGQYF	TRBV6-5	TRBJ2-5
CASSSQPISPLHF	TRBV12-3/TRBV12-4	TRBJ1-6
CASSLVGGRPQHF	TRBV12-3/TRBV12-4	TRBJ1-5
CASSLRSGGNQPQHF	TRBV12-3/TRBV12-4	TRBJ1-5
CASRKRPLLPSHNEQFF	TRBV12-3/TRBV12-4	TRBJ2-1
CASRQTGANTGELFF	TRBV2	TRBJ2-2
CASSPGTSATEAFF	TRBV3-1	TRBJ1-1
CSARGKIGVWGETQYF	TRBV20-1	TRBJ2-5